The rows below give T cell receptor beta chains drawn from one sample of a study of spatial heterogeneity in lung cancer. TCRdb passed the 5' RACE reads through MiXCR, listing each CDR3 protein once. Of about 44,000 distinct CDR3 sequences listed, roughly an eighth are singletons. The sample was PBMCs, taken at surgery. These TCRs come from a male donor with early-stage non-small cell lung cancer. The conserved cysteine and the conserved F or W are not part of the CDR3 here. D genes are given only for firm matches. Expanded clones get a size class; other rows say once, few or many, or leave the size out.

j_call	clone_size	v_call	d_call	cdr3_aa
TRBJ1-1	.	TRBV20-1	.	SARGPVVYTEAF
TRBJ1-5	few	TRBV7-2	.	ASSSGSQPQH
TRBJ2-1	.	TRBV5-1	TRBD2	ASSRSGSGNNEQF
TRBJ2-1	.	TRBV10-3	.	AISDPRGGKNNEQF
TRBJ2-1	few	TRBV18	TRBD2	ASSPGLGDNEQF
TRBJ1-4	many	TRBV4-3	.	ASSQDRDEKLF
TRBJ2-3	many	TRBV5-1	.	ASSLDSYTDTQY
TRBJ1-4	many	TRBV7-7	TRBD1	ASSLGGQGNEKLF
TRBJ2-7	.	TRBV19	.	ASSGSGHREQY
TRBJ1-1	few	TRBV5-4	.	ASSWGPGMNTEAF
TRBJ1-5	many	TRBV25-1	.	ASSASLWDSNQPQH
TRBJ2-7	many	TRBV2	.	ASSEAPGGPVSEQY
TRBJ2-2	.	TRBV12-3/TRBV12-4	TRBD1	ASRPGDRAPADTGELF
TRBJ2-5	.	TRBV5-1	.	ASSPRSDQETQY
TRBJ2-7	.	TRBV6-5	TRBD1	ASSRDRLGEQY
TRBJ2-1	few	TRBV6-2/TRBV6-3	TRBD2	ASSLTSYDEQF
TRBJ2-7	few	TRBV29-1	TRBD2	SATTSGSGYEQY
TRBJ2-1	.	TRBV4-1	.	ASSSNRVNEQF
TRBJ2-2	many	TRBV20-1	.	SARGRANTGELF
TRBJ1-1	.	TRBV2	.	ASTEGRANTEAF
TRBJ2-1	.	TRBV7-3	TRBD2	ASSLAGLAGGGRYNEQL
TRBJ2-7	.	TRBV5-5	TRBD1	ASSLSWGQGILYEQY
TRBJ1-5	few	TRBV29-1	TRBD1	SVSSGQGLNQPQH
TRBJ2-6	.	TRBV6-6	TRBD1	ASSLRQGVSGANVLT
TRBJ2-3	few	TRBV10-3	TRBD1	AISVGQGITDTQY
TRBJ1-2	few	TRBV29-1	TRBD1	SAGQDYGYT
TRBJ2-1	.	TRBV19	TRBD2	ASSPQLAGPLNEQF
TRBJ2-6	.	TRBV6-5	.	ASSYSALRGANVLT
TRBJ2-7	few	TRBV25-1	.	ASSDGYVGSYEQY
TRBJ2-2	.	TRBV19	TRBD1	AARTGGFTAGELF
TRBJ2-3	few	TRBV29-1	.	SAPVRENTDTQY
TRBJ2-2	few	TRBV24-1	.	ATRDRLNTGELF
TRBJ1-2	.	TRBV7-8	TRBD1	ASSSRTGDGLGYT
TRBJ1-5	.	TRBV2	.	ASTGANLNQPQH
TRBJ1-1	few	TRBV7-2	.	ASSRTDAF
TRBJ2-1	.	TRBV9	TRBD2	ASSVGVSGSFSEQF
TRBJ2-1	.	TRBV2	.	ASRIGSYNEQF
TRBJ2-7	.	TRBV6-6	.	ASMGSYEQY
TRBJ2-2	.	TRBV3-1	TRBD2	ASSQDQRGLKNTGELF
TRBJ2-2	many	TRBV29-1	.	SVDEGGTGELF
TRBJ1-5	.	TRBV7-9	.	ASTTDWAEPQH
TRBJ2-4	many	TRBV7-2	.	ASSSVTWGKNIQY
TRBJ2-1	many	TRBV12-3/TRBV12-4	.	ASSALWGGGEQF
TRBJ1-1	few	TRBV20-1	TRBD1	SAGTDNTEAF